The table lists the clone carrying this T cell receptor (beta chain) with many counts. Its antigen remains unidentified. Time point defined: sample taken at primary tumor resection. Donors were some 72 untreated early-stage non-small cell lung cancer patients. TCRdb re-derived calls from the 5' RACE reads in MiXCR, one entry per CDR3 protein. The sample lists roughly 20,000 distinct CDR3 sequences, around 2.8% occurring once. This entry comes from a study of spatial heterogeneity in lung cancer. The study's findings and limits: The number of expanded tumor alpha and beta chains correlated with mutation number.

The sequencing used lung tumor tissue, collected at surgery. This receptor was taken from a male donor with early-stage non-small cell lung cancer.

The CDR3 is CASSPLGTAVRGGYTF. The CDR3 DNA is TGTGCCAGCAGTCCCCTCGGGACAGCCGTCCGGGGAGGCTACACCTTC. The rearrangement uses TRBV6-2 or TRBV6-3 and TRBJ1-2; 7 positions agree with TRBD1. V lost 5 bases, J lost 8 bases, and 17 bases stayed unmatched. Germline V gives CDR1 MNHEY, CDR2 SVGEGT. The CDR3 length is 16 residues.